This T cell receptor beta chain was captured in a study of cytomegalovirus exposure and HLA in healthy donors. Broader study findings: Among TCR beta chains of equal frequency, HLA-associated ones were more clonally expanded in a later analysis. TCR beta V- and J-gene trimming was later associated with a missense DCLRE1C variant.

PCR employed 60 Vbeta and 13 Jbeta primers. Assay: immunoSEQ multiplex PCR; the TCRdb copy retains only in-frame clones and omits some. The sample holds about 150,000 clones; around 73% are singletons and the top ten take approximately 1.8%. CDR1 and CDR2 from the germline V gene are SGHVS and FNYEAQ. With 5 bases clipped from V and 6 bases from J, the junction kept 7 bases outside the gene matches. CDR3 size: 16 residues. On this clone: What it binds is not known.

The origin of this receptor is a woman in her late teens or twenties in good health and CMV-seronegative. The material sequenced was PBMCs. This sequence joins TRBV7-6 and TRBJ2-1, with TRBD2 matching over 13 bases. The CDR3 sequence is CASSIQTSGGSNEQFF. In DNA, the CDR3 is TGTGCCAGCAGCATACAGACTAGCGGGGGGTCCAATGAGCAGTTCTTC. The full variable domain, in which reference TRBV7-6 and TRBJ2-1 provide the parts outside the CDR3, is GAGVSQSPRYKVTKRGQDVALRCDPISGHVSLYWYRQALGQGPEFLTYFNYEAQQDKSGLPNDRFSAERPEGSISTLTIQRTEQRDSAMYRCASSIQTSGGSNEQFFGPGTRLTVL.